A selection of T cell receptor beta chains follows, all from one sample in a study of response to subunit inactivated influenza vaccine. TCRdb ran MiXCR on the RT-PCR reads and lists one entry per CDR3 protein. Of about 540,000 distinct CDR3 sequences listed, roughly 25% are singletons. This same sample was also taken into another study, of T cells expressing NK-cell markers.

Sequences were derived from CD4+ T cells sorted from PBMCs, sampled 11 to 12 days after vaccination. The receptors come from a man between 50 and 59 years old who received an inactivated influenza vaccine. Both conserved end residues are part of each CDR3. Each record gives: V gene, CDR3 length, CDR3 protein.

TRBV28 17 CASSAPERDRGLNEQFF
TRBV6-1 14 CASSVDRGPDEQFF
TRBV24-1 16 CATSAVAGAGTGELFF
TRBV12-3/TRBV12-4 16 CASSTGSRLAKNIQYF
TRBV10-3 14 CAISDNIPPYEQYF
TRBV9 15 CASSVDQGSSGELFF
TRBV15 17 CATSRDRGLGRQETQYF
TRBV6-2/TRBV6-3 11 CASGRGWPQHF
TRBV28 16 CASSLVQGELFYEQYF
TRBV7-9 12 CASSLFLYEQYF
TRBV2 15 CASSEGGISNEKLFF
TRBV27 15 CASTSGGSLYNEQFF
TRBV20-1 20 CSARGGKRSGRAVNLYEQFF
TRBV6-5 16 CASSYMGRANTGELFF
TRBV28 17 CASSLSSGTSVHNEQFF
TRBV10-3 15 CAISGSLAATDTQYF
TRBV24-1 16 CATSDSRQGNNYGYTF
TRBV9 16 CASSVGGSGNLETQYF
TRBV7-2 16 CASSLARGRRNTEAFF
TRBV6-2/TRBV6-3 12 CASSDEFGKLFF
TRBV24-1 17 CATSETGLAGAYNEQFF
TRBV6-1 15 CASSEVGGSQETQYF
TRBV5-1 16 CASSLTRQGARETQYF
TRBV7-9 16 CASSLFRGDGANVLTF
TRBV7-6 15 CACSLDGVVADTQYF
TRBV5-1 16 CASSLELGGDTGELFF
TRBV12-3/TRBV12-4 14 CASSPRTFQETQYF
TRBV5-1 13 CASSSAGGPEQFF
TRBV28 13 CAGQTSGSLVQYF
TRBV27 15 CASSLGMGLSYEQYF
TRBV12-3/TRBV12-4 15 CASSWTGGYKDTQYF
TRBV7-2 12 CATGRGSNEQFF
TRBV6-4 16 CASSDWYGGRPDTQYF
TRBV7-2 14 CASSLAQGNQPQHF
TRBV28 17 CASSSTPDRFPNYGYTF
TRBV15 19 CATSRDPRTGPLGTDTQYF
TRBV12-3/TRBV12-4 11 CASKSEAEQYF
TRBV7-8 15 CASSIKQGGPYEQYF
TRBV4-3 16 CASSQGGQRTGNTIYF
TRBV27 15 CASSRTGKVGNTIYF
TRBV28 15 CASSSGTVNNSPLHF
TRBV11-2 15 CASSSQGSSYNEQFF
TRBV11-2 15 CASSLNRQVNNEQFF
TRBV5-1 14 CASSQGQGLYEQFF
TRBV5-1 18 CASSLPTSGGPIYNEQFF
TRBV27 16 CASSSRAGGTSNTIYF
TRBV6-5 13 CASSYAPGYEQYF
TRBV20-1 14 CSASLGTSGNTIYF
TRBV19 14 CARREAGEEETQHF
TRBV20-1 11 CSATGVDTQYF
TRBV12-3/TRBV12-4 14 CASSLYSGQETQYF
TRBV5-1 14 CASQSGVVGETQYF
TRBV5-5 16 CASSPPLAGADNEQFF